These 20 T cell receptor beta chains share one sample of origin, sequenced in a study of T cell responses to AZD1222 COVID-19 vaccine. TCRdb's table, derived via immunoSEQ multiplex PCR, lists solely in-frame clones and lacks some. Counted here are 95,000 to 150,000 clones, around 90% occurring once; the ten biggest clones make up 4.5% to 6%. The sequences come from peripheral blood, collected on day 0 of AZD1222 vaccination. All receptors derive from an adult in good health.

V and J are TRBV28 and TRBJ1-1, with a tentative D call TRBD1 (5 bases). V lost 2 bases to trimming and J lost 10 bases, with 14 bases between them. The V gene's germline CDR1 is MDHEN and CDR2 SYDVKM. CDR3 size: 13 residues. The CDR3 region has the DNA TGTGCCAGCAGTTTAAGGCAGGGACCGGCAGCTTTCTTT. It is translated as CASSLRQGPAAFF.

The CDR3 is CASSYEFHSNYGYTF. The CDR3 region has the DNA TGTGCCAGCAGTTACGAGTTTCACTCTAACTATGGCTACACCTTC. This chain connects TRBV6-2 or TRBV6-3 to TRBJ1-2; D unresolved. Per the germline V gene, CDR1 is MNHEY and CDR2 is SVGEGT. There are 15 residues in the CDR3. V lost 2 bases to trimming and J lost 0 bases, with 10 bases between them.

This rearrangement joins TRBV4-1 to TRBJ1-6, with D unresolved. CDR3 size: 17 residues. The V end lost 4 bases, the J end lost 0 bases, and 13 bases lay between the germline ends. Germline V gene sequence: CDR1 MGHRA, CDR2 YSYEKL. The CDR3 loop reads CASSLISGSSYNSPLHF. The CDR3 DNA reads as TGCGCCAGCAGCCTTATCAGTGGGAGCTCCTATAATTCACCCCTCCACTTT.

The gene calls are TRBV7-9 and TRBJ1-6; D uncertain. Germline V gene sequence: CDR1 SEHNR, CDR2 FQNEAQ (reference sequence). Trimming cost V 2 bases and J 8 bases, with 7 bases left between them. The CDR3 extends over 13 amino acids. The CDR3, as DNA: TGTGCCAGCAGCTTAAGGGCGGATTCACCCCTCCACTTT. Amino acids: CASSLRADSPLHF.

The V call is TRBV7-2, the J call TRBJ1-3, with no clear D. Trimming removed 2 bases at V and 3 bases at J, with 5 bases between. The V gene's germline CDR1 is SGHTA and CDR2 FQGNSA. This CDR3 comprises 13 residues. Here the CDR3 DNA reads TGTGCCAGCAGCTTAACCTTTGGAAACACCATATATTTT. This codes for CASSLTFGNTIYF. The entire variable domain, with the rest obtained from reference TRBV7-2 and TRBJ1-3, is as follows: GAGVSQSPSNKVTEKGKDVELRCDPISGHTALYWYRQSLGQGLEFLIYFQGNSAPDKSGLPSDRFSAERTGGSVSTLTIQRTQQEDSAVYLCASSLTFGNTIYFGEGSWLTVV.

The CDR3 is CASSAVGYGYTF. The CDR3 DNA is TGTGCCAGCAGCGCAGTCGGCTATGGCTACACCTTC. The rearrangement joins TRBV27 to TRBJ1-2; the D is unclear. Trimming shortened V by 6 bases and J by 4 bases, and 9 bases separated the two germline ends. Germline CDR1 MNHEY, CDR2 SMNVEV (reference sequence). The CDR3 has 12 amino acids.

This clone turned up a few times. The chain is built from TRBV15 and TRBJ1-2; D is undetermined. Between the trimmed V and J ends, which lost 6 bases and 0 bases, there was a span of 8 bases. Germline V lookup: CDR1 LNHNV, CDR2 YYDKDF (reference sequence). The CDR3 sequence is 13 residues long. The CDR3 DNA reads TGTGCCACCAGGGAGCGAGCTAACTATGGCTACACCTTC. It codes for CATRERANYGYTF.

The chain couples TRBV3-1 (or the pseudogene TRBV3-2) to TRBJ1-4; TRBD1 matches 7 bases. Losses at the gene ends were 5 bases for V and 7 bases for J; bases not matched to a gene: 10. Germline V gene sequence: CDR1 LGHDT, CDR2 YNNKEL (reference sequence). This CDR3 region has 15 residues. Here the CDR3 reads CASSYRQGEGEKLFF. The DNA of the CDR3 is TGTGCCAGCAGCTACCGACAGGGCGAAGGTGAAAAACTGTTTTTT.

This clone showed up just once. The chain joins TRBV27 to TRBJ2-7; weak D call: TRBD1 (5 bases). This CDR3 is 15 amino acids long. Germline CDR1 MNHEY, CDR2 SMNVEV (reference sequence). V gave up 5 bases and J gave up 0 bases, with 14 bases separating them. CDR3: CASSHDSLPSYEQYF. The CDR3 DNA is TGTGCCAGCAGTCATGACAGCCTGCCCTCCTACGAGCAGTACTTC.

This clone was detected once. The chain links TRBV24-1 to TRBJ2-5, with D perhaps assigned TRBD1 or TRBD2 (5 bases each). Trimming pared 5 bases from V and 5 bases from J, leaving 11 bases between. Looked up from germline, CDR1 is KGHDR and CDR2 is SFDVKD. The CDR3 loop spans 13 amino acids. CDR3 loop: CATSVPGLETQYF. DNA of the CDR3: TGTGCCACCAGTGTCCCGGGGCTGGAGACCCAGTACTTC.

The rearrangement uses TRBV10-3 and TRBJ2-7, with 8 positions matching TRBD1. Germline V gene sequence: CDR1 ENHRY, CDR2 SYGVKD. V lost 5 bases and J lost 0; bases outside the gene matches: 3. The CDR3 extends over 14 amino acids. The CDR3 is CAISPGQVSYEQYF. In nucleotides, the CDR3 is TGTGCCATCAGTCCGGGACAGGTCTCCTACGAGCAGTACTTC.

The DNA for the CDR3 is TGTGCCAGCAGCCCCCACGGGGAAACTCCGTACAATGAGCAGTTCTTC. Its protein is CASSPHGETPYNEQFF. The V call is TRBV3-1 (or the pseudogene TRBV3-2), the J call TRBJ2-1; D perhaps matches TRBD2 (5 bases). The germline V gene encodes CDR1 LGHDT and CDR2 YNNKEL (reference sequence). The CDR3 length is 16 residues. V was clipped by 4 bases and J by 4 bases, with 17 bases between them.

This clone has a handful of counts. The J gene is TRBJ2-7, the V gene TRBV5-6; TRBD1 aligns across 8 bases. CDR1 is SGHDT and CDR2 is YYEEEE in the germline V gene. Germline trimming cut 4 bases from V and 2 bases from J; bases unmatched to any gene: 8. The CDR3 loop spans 15 amino acids. CDR3 DNA sequence: TGTGCCAGCAGCCAGGGACAGGCCTTTCCCTACGAGCAGTACTTC. Translation: CASSQGQAFPYEQYF.

The CDR3 protein is CASRWTGDNSPLHF. As DNA, the CDR3 is TGCGCCAGCAGGTGGACAGGAGATAATTCACCCCTCCACTTT. The chain carries TRBV10-2 and TRBJ1-6, with TRBD1 matching over 7 bases. Germline V lookup: CDR1 WSHSY, CDR2 SAAADI. The CDR3 is 14 amino acids. After removal of 6 bases from V and 5 bases from J, the junction contained 4 bases not matched to a gene.

The chain employs TRBV25-1 and TRBJ1-1; D gene unclear. CDR1 is MGHDK, CDR2 SYGVNS, per germline. The CDR3 loop spans 13 amino acids. V was shortened by 6 bases and J by 1 base, with 9 bases between the two germline ends. The DNA for the CDR3 is TGTGCCAGCAGACGACATCCGAACACTGAAGCTTTCTTT. Protein product: CASRRHPNTEAFF.

The J gene is TRBJ1-1, the V gene TRBV2, with 7 bases matching TRBD1. This CDR3 has 15 amino acids. V lost 6 bases, J lost 4 bases, and 11 bases stayed unmatched. Germline values: CDR1 SNHLY, CDR2 FYNNEI. The CDR3 here is CASRGTDLQGTEAFF. Written as DNA, the CDR3 is TGTGCCAGCAGAGGGACAGACCTTCAGGGCACTGAAGCTTTCTTT.

This chain uses TRBV7-2 with TRBJ1-2; the match to TRBD1 covers 9 bases. Germline CDR1 and CDR2: SGHTA and FQGNSA. V lost 1 base to trimming and J lost 4 bases; unmatched junction nucleotides: 10. The CDR3 is 17 residues long. The CDR3 region has the DNA TGTGCCAGCAGCTTAGATGGGGACAGGGTGATTGCCTATGGCTACACCTTC. Its translation: CASSLDGDRVIAYGYTF.

This chain joins TRBV29-1 and TRBJ1-2, with D uncertain. This CDR3 spans 13 amino acids. V was pared by 3 bases and J by 4 bases, with 12 bases between. From germline, CDR1 is SQVTM and CDR2 ANQGSEA. The CDR3 DNA sequence: TGCAGCGTTGATGACGGAACGGGCTATGGCTACACCTTC. This codes for CSVDDGTGYGYTF.

This sequence joins TRBV5-1 and TRBJ2-7, with 8 nucleotides matching TRBD2. The V gene's germline CDR1 is SGHRS and CDR2 YFSETQ. V shed 10 bases, J shed 5 bases, and the junction held 17 bases outside the gene matches. The CDR3 length is 15 residues. The CDR3 spells CACQPSGGRFDEQYF. CDR3 nucleotides: TGCGCCTGCCAGCCGTCGGGGGGGCGCTTCGACGAGCAGTACTTC.

The V and J genes are TRBV19 and TRBJ1-5; D possibly corresponds to TRBD1 (5 bases). The CDR3 spans 16 residues. Trimming took off 0 bases at V and 2 bases at J, with 11 bases between the two ends. Per germline, CDR1 LNHDA and CDR2 SQIVND (reference sequence). CDR3 protein: CASSIDRVEGNQPQHF. The CDR3 DNA reads as TGTGCCAGTAGTATAGACAGGGTTGAGGGCAATCAGCCCCAGCATTTT.